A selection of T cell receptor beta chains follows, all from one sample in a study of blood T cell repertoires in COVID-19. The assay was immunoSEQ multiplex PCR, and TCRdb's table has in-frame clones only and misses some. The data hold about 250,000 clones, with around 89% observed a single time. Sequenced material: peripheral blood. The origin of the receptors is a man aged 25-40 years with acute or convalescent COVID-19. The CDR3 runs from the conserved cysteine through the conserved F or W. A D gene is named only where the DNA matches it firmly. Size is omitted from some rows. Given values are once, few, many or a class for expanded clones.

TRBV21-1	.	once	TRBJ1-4	TGTGCCAGCAGCAAAGCGCTACAGGTGAATAATGAAAAACTGTTTTTT	CASSKALQVNNEKLFF
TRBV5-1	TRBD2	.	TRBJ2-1	TGCGCCAGCAGCTTACTAGCGGGAGGGTGGAATGAGCAGTTCTTC	CASSLLAGGWNEQFF
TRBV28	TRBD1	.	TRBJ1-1	TGTGCCAGCAAAGGGACAGTAGTCACTGAAGCTTTCTTT	CASKGTVVTEAFF
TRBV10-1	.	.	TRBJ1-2	TGCGCCAGCAGTGGAGGAGTTGGCTATGGCTACACCTTC	CASSGGVGYGYTF
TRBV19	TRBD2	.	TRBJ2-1	TGTGCCAGTAGCAGGGGACTAGAAGATGAGCAGTTCTTC	CASSRGLEDEQFF
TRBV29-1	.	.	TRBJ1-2	TGCAGCGTTGGACCCCAGGGTATTTCCAGGGGCTACACCTTC	CSVGPQGISRGYTF
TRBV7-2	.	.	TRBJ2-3	TGTGCCAGCAGCTTAGTTACTTACACAGATACGCAGTATTTT	CASSLVTYTDTQYF
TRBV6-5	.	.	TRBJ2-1	TGTGCCAGCAGTTACCGGACTGTCTACAATGAGCAGTTCTTC	CASSYRTVYNEQFF
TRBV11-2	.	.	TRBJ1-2	TGTGCCAGCAGCTTAGGTCTTAGGGGTTTCGTAGATGGCTACACCTTC	CASSLGLRGFVDGYTF
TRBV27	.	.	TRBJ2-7	TGTGCCAGCAGTTCCATAACAGGTACACTCCTCTACGAGCAGTACTTC	CASSSITGTLLYEQYF
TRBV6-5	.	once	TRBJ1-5	TGTGCCAGCAGCCCAGGACAGTTCAATCAGCCCCAGCATTTT	CASSPGQFNQPQHF
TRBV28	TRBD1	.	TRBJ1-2	TGTGCCAGCCTGACAGGGCATGGCCCCTATGGCTACACCTTC	CASLTGHGPYGYTF
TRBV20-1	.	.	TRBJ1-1	TGCAGATTTCAGGGGAACGCTGAAGCTTTCTTT	CRFQGNAEAFF
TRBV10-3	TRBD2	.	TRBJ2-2	TGTGCCATCAGTGAGTCGGGGGGGACCGGGGAGCTGTTTTTT	CAISESGGTGELFF
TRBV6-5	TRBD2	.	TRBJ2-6	TGTGCCAGCGGCGGGGGTTCGGGTGGGGCCAACGTCCTGACTTTC	CASGGGSGGANVLTF
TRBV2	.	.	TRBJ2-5	TGTGCCAGCAGGCGGAGGGACCTAAGGGAGACCCAGTACTTC	CASRRRDLRETQYF
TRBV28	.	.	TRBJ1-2	TGTGCCATCTTCCAGGGTGTAGCTAACTATGGCTACACCTTC	CAIFQGVANYGYTF
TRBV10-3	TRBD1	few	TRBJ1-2	TGTGCCATCAGGGCGACAGGGTTAGGTGGCTACACCTTC	CAIRATGLGGYTF
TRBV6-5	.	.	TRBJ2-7	TGTGCCAGCAGCTCCGGGGGAACCTACGAGCAGTACTTC	CASSSGGTYEQYF
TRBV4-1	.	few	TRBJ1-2	TGCGCCAGCAGCCACAGAACCTGGAGGCAGGGGCCGAACTATGGCTACACCTTC	CASSHRTWRQGPNYGYTF
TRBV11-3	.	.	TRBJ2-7	TGTGCCAGCAGCTTTTGGGGGCACGAGCAGTACTTC	CASSFWGHEQYF
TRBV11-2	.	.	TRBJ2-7	TGTGCCAGCAGCTTAACAGATACCCGGTACGAGCAGTACTTC	CASSLTDTRYEQYF
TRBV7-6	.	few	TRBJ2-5	TGTGCCAGCAGCCCGTCAGGAGAGACCCAGTACTTC	CASSPSGETQYF
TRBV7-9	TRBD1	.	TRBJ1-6	TGTGCCAGCAGCATTGGGACAGTTAATTCACCCCTCCACTTT	CASSIGTVNSPLHF
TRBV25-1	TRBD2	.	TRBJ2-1	TGTGCCAGCAGTGAAGGGAGACTAGCGGGAGACAATGAGCAGTTCTTC	CASSEGRLAGDNEQFF
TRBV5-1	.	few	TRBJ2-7	TGCGCCAGCAGCTTGGTTACCCGCGCGTACGAGCAGTACTTC	CASSLVTRAYEQYF
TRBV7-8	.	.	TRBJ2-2	TGTGCCAGCAGCCCACATGACGGGGAGCTGTTTTTT	CASSPHDGELFF
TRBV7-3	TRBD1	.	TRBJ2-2	TGTGCCAGCAGCTATCGACAGGGTTTCACCGGGGAGCTGTTTTTT	CASSYRQGFTGELFF
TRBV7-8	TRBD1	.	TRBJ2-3	TGTGCCAGCAGCGTCCGGACAGGGGGTAGCACAGATACGCAGTATTTT	CASSVRTGGSTDTQYF
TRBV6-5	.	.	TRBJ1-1	TGTGCCAGCATAACCAGGGAGAACACTGAAGCTTTCTTT	CASITRENTEAFF
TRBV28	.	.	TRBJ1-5	TGTGCCAGCAGTTTAGCCCCTATAGGCAATCAGCCCCAGCATTTT	CASSLAPIGNQPQHF
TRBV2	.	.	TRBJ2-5	TGTGCCAGCGAAGCGGCGACCCAGTACTTC	CASEAATQYF
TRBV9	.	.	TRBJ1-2	TGTGCCAGCGGTGGTCAGGGAACTATCTATGGCTACACCTTC	CASGGQGTIYGYTF
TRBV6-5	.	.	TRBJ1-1	TGTGCCAGCAGTTACCGGGGAAGCACTGAAGCTTTCTTT	CASSYRGSTEAFF
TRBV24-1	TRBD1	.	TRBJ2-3	TGTGCCACCAGTGATTCCAAGACAGGGTACCTCACAGATACGCAGTATTTT	CATSDSKTGYLTDTQYF
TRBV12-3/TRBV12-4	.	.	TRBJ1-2	TGTGCCAGCAGTTTACGGGAATTCAGCTACACCTTC	CASSLREFSYTF
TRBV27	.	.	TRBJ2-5	TGTGCCAGCAGTCTAGGCGGGACTCCGGCAGAGACCCAGTACTTC	CASSLGGTPAETQYF
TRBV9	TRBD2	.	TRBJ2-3	TGTGCCAGCCAGCGGGGGGGCCTTAGCACAGATACGCAGTATTTT	CASQRGGLSTDTQYF
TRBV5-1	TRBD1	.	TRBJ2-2	TGCGCCAGCAGCTTGCTTCTAGTACAGGGGGCCGGCGGGGAGCTGTTTTTT	CASSLLLVQGAGGELFF
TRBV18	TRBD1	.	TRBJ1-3	TGTGCCAGCTCATACACAGGGGCCCTCAACTCTGGAAACACCATATATTTT	CASSYTGALNSGNTIYF